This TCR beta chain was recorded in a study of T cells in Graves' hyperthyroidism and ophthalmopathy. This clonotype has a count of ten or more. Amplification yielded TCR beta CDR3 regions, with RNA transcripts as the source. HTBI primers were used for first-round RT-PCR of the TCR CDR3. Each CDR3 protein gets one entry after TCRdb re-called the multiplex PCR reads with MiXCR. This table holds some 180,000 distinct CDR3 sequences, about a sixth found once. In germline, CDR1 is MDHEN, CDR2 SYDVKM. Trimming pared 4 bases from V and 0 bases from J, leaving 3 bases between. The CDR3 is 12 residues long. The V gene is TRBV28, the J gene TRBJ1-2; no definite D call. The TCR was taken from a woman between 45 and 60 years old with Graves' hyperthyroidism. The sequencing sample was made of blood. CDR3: CASSSPNYGYTF. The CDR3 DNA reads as TGTGCCAGCAGTTCTCCTAACTATGGCTACACCTTC.